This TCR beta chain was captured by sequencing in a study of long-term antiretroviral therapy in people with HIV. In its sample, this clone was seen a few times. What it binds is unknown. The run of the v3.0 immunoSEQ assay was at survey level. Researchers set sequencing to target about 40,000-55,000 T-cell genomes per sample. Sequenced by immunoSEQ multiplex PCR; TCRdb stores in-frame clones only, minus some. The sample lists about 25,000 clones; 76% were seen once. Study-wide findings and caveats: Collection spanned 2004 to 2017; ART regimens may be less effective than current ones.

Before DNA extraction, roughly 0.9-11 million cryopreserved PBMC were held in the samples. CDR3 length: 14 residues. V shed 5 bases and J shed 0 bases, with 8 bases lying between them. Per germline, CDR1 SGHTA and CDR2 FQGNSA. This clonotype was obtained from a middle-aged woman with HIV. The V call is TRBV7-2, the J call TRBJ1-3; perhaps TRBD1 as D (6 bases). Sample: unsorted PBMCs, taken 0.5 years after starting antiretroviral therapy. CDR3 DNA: TGTGCCAGCAGCCAACAGGGCTCTGGAAACACCATATATTTT. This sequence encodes CASSQQGSGNTIYF.